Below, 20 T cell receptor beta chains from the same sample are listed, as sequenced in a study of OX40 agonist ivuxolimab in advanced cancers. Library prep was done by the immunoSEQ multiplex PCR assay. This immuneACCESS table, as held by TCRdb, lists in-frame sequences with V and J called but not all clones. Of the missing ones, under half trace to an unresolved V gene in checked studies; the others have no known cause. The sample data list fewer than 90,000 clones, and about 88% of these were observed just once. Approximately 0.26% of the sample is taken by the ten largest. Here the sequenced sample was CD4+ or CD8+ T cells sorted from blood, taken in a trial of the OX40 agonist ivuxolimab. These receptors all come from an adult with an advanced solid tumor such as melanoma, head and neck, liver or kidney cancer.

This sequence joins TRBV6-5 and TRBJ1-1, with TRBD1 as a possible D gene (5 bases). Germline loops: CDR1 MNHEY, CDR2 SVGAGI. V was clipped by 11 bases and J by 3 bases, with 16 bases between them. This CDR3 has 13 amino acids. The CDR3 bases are TGTGCCGCGCGGGGGGGTTGGGACACTGAAGCTTTCTTT. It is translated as CAARGGWDTEAFF.

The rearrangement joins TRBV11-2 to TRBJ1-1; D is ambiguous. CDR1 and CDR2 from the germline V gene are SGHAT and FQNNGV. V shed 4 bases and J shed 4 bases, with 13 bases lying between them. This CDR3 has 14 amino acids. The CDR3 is CASSSRTGITEAFF. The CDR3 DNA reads TGTGCCAGCAGCTCCCGAACGGGTATCACTGAAGCTTTCTTT.

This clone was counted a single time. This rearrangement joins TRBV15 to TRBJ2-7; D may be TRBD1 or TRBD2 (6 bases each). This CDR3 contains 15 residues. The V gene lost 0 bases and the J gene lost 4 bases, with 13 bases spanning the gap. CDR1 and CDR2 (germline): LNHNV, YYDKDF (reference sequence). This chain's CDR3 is CATSRDPGARYEQYF. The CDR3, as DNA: TGTGCCACCAGCAGAGACCCGGGGGCGCGGTACGAGCAGTACTTC.

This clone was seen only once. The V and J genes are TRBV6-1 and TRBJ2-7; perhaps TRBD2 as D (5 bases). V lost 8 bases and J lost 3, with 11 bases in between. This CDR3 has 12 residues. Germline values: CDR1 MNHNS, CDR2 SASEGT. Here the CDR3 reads CASSRALYEQYF. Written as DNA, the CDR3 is TGTGCCAGCTCGAGGGCCCTCTACGAGCAGTACTTC.

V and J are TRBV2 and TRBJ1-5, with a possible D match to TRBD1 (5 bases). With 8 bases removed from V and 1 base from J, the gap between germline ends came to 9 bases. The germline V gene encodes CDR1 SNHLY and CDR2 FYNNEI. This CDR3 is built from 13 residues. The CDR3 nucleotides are TGTGCCAGCCGGGACCGCAGCAATCAGCCCCAGCATTTT. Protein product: CASRDRSNQPQHF.

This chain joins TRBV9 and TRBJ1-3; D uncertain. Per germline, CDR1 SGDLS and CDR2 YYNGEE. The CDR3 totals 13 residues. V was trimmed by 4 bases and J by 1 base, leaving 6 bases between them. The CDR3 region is CASSPGSGNTIYF. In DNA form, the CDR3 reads TGTGCCAGCAGCCCCGGATCTGGAAACACCATATATTTT.

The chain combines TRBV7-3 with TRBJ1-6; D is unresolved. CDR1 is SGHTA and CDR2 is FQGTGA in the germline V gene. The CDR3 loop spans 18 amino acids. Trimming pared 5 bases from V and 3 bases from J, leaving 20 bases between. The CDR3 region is CASSHGRTGWGYNSPLHF. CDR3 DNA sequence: TGTGCCAGCAGCCATGGACGGACTGGGTGGGGCTATAATTCACCCCTCCACTTT.

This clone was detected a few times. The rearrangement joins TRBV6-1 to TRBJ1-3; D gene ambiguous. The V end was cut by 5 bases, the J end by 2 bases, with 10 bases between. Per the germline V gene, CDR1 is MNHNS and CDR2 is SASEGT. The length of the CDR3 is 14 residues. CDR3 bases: TGTGCCAGCAGTCGGACTAGGGCTGGAAACACCATATATTTT. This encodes CASSRTRAGNTIYF.

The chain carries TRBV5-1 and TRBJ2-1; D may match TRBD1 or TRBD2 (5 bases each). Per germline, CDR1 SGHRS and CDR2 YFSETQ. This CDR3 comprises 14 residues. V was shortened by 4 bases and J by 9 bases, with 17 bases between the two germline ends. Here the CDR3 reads CASSSEGERGEQFF. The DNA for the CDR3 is TGCGCCAGCAGCAGTGAAGGGGAGCGTGGTGAGCAGTTCTTC.

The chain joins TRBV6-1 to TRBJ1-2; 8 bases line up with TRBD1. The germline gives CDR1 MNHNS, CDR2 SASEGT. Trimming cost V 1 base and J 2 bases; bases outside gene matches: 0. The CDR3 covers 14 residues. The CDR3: CASSEGTGNYGYTF. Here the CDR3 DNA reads TGTGCCAGCAGTGAAGGGACAGGGAACTATGGCTACACCTTC.

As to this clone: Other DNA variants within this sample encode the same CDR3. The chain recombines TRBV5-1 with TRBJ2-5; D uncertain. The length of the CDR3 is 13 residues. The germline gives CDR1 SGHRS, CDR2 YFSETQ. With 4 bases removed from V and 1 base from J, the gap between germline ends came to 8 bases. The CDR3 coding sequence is TGCGCCAGCAGCCCCGGGTCCCAAGAGACCCAGTACTTC. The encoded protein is CASSPGSQETQYF.

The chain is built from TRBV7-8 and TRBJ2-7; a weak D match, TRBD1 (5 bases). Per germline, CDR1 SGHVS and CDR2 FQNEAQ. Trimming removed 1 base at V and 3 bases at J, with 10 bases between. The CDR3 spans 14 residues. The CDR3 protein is CASSLGRGRYEQYF. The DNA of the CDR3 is TGTGCCAGCAGCTTAGGAAGGGGCCGCTACGAGCAGTACTTC.

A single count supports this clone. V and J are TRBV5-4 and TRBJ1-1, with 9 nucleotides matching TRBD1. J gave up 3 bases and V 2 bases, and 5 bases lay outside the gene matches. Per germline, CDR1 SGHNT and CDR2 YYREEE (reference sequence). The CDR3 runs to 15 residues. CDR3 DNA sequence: TGTGCCAGCAGCTTCTTACAGGGGGCGCACACTGAAGCTTTCTTT. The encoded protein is CASSFLQGAHTEAFF.

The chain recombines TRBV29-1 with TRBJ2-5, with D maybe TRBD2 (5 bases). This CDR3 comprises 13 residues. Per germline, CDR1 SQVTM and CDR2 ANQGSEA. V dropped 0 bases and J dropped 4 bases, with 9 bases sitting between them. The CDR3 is CSVEEGGLETQYF. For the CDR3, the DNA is TGCAGCGTTGAAGAGGGTGGACTAGAGACCCAGTACTTC.

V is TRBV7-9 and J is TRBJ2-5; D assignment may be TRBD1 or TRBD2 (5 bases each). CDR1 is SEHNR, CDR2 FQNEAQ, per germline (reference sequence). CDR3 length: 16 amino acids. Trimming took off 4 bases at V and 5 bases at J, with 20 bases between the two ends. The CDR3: CASSSPWRGAGETQYF. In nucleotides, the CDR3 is TGTGCCAGCAGCTCCCCGTGGAGAGGGGCAGGGGAGACCCAGTACTTC.

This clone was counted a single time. The CDR3 nucleotides read TGTGCCAGCAGCTTGGGCCAGAACACCGGGGAGCTGTTTTTT. The encoded protein is CASSLGQNTGELFF. This chain connects TRBV5-8 to TRBJ2-2; no clear D. CDR1 is SGHTS, CDR2 YDEGEE, per germline. The CDR3 runs 14 residues. The germline V and J ends were trimmed by 0 bases and 1 base, with 4 bases remaining between them. Full variable domain (missing parts from reference TRBV5-8 and TRBJ2-2): EAGVTQSPTHLIKTRGQQATLRCSPISGHTSVYWYQQALGLGLQFLLWYDEGEERNRGNFPPRFSGRQFPNYSSELNVNALELEDSALYLCASSLGQNTGELFFGEGSRLTVL.

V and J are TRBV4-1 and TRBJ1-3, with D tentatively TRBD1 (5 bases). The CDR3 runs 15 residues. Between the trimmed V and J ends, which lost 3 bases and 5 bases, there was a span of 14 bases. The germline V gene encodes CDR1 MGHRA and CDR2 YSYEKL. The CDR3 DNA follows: TGCGCCAGCAGCCACGGGCAGGGTGTTAGAAACACCATATATTTT. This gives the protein CASSHGQGVRNTIYF.

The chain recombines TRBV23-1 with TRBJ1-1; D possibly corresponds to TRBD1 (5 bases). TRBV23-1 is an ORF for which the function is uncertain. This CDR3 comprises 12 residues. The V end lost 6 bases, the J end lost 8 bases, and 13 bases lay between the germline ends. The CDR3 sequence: CASSSSQGEAFF. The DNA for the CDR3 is TGCGCCAGCAGCTCGAGCCAGGGAGAAGCTTTCTTT.

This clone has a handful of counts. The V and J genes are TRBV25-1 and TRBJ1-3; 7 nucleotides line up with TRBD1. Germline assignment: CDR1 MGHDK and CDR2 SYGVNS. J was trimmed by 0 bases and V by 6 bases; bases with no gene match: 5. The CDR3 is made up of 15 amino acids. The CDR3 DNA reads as TGTGCCAGCAGACCCCGGGACAGCTCTGGAAACACCATATATTTT. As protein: CASRPRDSSGNTIYF.

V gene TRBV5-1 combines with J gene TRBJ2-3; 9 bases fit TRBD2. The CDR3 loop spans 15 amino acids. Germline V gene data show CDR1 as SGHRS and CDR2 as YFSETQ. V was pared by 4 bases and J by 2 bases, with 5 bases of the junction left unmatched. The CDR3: CASSPTSGPTDTQYF. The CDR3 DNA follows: TGCGCCAGCAGCCCAACTAGCGGGCCCACAGATACGCAGTATTTT.